The 31 T cell receptor beta chains listed next were all sequenced from one sample in a study of persistence of HIV-infected CD4 T cells. This nonspecific control used anti-CD3/anti-CD28 bead stimulation of CD4+ T cells. CD4+ T cells upregulating both CD40 ligand and CD69 were sorted as responding cells. Which antigens these TCRs recognize remains unknown. The libraries were made with immunoSEQ version 4 in survey mode. Here immunoSEQ multiplex PCR was the method, and the copy in TCRdb shows in-frame clones only, minus some. The sample has 40,000 to 60,000 clones, about nine tenths seen once; the top ten hold around 3.4%. This sample comprised CD4+ T cells sorted from PBMCs after roughly 18-hour stimulation, obtained from a patient who received antiretroviral therapy. All receptors derive from an adult woman with HIV who was CMV-seropositive.

The chain is built from TRBV25-1 and TRBJ1-2; 7 bases line up with TRBD1. Germline lookup yields CDR1 MGHDK and CDR2 SYGVNS. The length of the CDR3 is 16 residues. The J segment lost 3 bases and the V segment lost 4 bases, leaving 11 bases of the junction unmatched. The DNA of the CDR3 is TGTGCCAGCAGTGCCCACTCCGGGACAGACTACTATGGCTACACCTTC. This codes for CASSAHSGTDYYGYTF.

This chain links TRBV15 with TRBJ2-7; D remains unclear. Deletions cut 5 bases from V and 2 bases from J, with 7 bases between. Per germline, CDR1 LNHNV and CDR2 YYDKDF (reference sequence). This CDR3 is built from 12 residues. In DNA form, the CDR3 reads TGTGCCACCAGCCCCCTCACCTACGAGCAGTACTTC. This sequence encodes CATSPLTYEQYF.

This clone was seen once. The chain links TRBV6-5 to TRBJ2-7; 9 nucleotides align to TRBD1. Germline values: CDR1 MNHEY, CDR2 SVGAGI. Trimming took 6 bases from V and 4 from J; bases not matched to a gene: 10. The CDR3 runs 15 residues. The CDR3 loop reads CASRTGGLILYEQYF. The DNA for the CDR3 is TGTGCCAGCAGGACAGGGGGGCTTATTCTGTACGAGCAGTACTTC.

The chain has TRBV7-8 and TRBJ2-6, with 9 bases that match TRBD1. This CDR3 comprises 17 residues. J gave up 2 bases and V 5 bases, and 7 bases lay outside the gene matches. Germline CDR1 reads SGHVS; CDR2 reads FQNEAQ. The CDR3 region has the DNA TGTGCCAGCAGCCCCCGGACAGGGGTAACTGGGGCCAACGTCCTGACTTTC. It yields the protein CASSPRTGVTGANVLTF.

The gene calls are TRBV5-6 and TRBJ1-2; the match to TRBD1 covers 12 bases. Per the germline V gene, CDR1 is SGHDT and CDR2 is YYEEEE. The CDR3 runs to 14 residues. V shed 3 bases, J shed 8 bases, and the junction held 5 bases outside the gene matches. Here the CDR3 reads CASSWGQGAQGYTF. The CDR3, as DNA: TGTGCCAGCAGCTGGGGACAGGGGGCTCAGGGCTACACCTTC.

This chain connects TRBV6-6 to TRBJ2-7; TRBD2 is a possible D gene (6 bases). This CDR3 is built from 12 residues. V was cut by 6 bases and J by 5 bases, with 11 bases left in between. CDR1 MNHNY and CDR2 SVGAGI come from the germline V gene (reference sequence). The CDR3 bases are TGTGCCAGCAGCGGGGGAACCCACGAGCAGTACTTC. Residues: CASSGGTHEQYF.

The chain employs TRBV7-8 and TRBJ1-1; a weak D match, TRBD1 (5 bases). Germline V lookup: CDR1 SGHVS, CDR2 FQNEAQ. This CDR3 region has 16 residues. Trimming removed 1 base at V and 1 base at J, with 13 bases between. The CDR3 is CASSLVSGWTNTEAFF. The CDR3 DNA is TGTGCCAGCAGCTTAGTTTCAGGGTGGACGAACACTGAAGCTTTCTTT.

This chain uses TRBV7-2 with TRBJ1-2; D is perhaps TRBD1 (6 bases). CDR3 length equals 13 residues. The germline V and J ends were trimmed by 0 bases and 7 bases, with 9 bases remaining between them. Germline assignment: CDR1 SGHTA and CDR2 FQGNSA. CDR3 amino acids: CASSLAGAPGYTF. The CDR3 nucleotides read TGTGCCAGCAGCTTAGCGGGGGCGCCTGGCTACACCTTC.

The CDR3 spells CATSDGGQATDTQYF. The CDR3 DNA follows: TGTGCCACCAGTGATGGGGGACAAGCCACAGATACGCAGTATTTT. V and J are TRBV24-1 and TRBJ2-3; tentative D call: TRBD1 (6 bases). The V and J ends lost 3 bases and 2 bases respectively, with 11 bases between them. The V gene's germline CDR1 is KGHDR and CDR2 SFDVKD. This CDR3 is 15 amino acids long.

CDR3 region: CASSEKQVPNTGELFF. In DNA form, the CDR3 reads TGTGCCAGCAGTGAAAAGCAGGTTCCGAACACCGGGGAGCTGTTTTTT. The V gene is TRBV6-4, the J gene TRBJ2-2; D is unresolved. CDR1 MRHNA and CDR2 SNTAGT come from the germline V gene. The CDR3 is 16 residues long. Deletions cut 3 bases from V and 0 bases from J, with 11 bases between.

This sequence joins TRBV6-5 and TRBJ2-3; unclear D gene. Between the trimmed V and J ends, which lost 8 bases and 2 bases, there was a span of 17 bases. CDR3 length: 15 amino acids. Germline values: CDR1 MNHEY, CDR2 SVGAGI. CDR3 in amino acids: CASSNEGIPTDTQYF. The CDR3 nucleotides read TGTGCCAGCTCAAACGAAGGGATCCCCACAGATACGCAGTATTTT.

The rearrangement joins TRBV3-1 (or the pseudogene TRBV3-2) to TRBJ2-2; D might be TRBD1 (5 bases). Germline V gives CDR1 LGHDT, CDR2 YNNKEL (reference sequence). Trimming pared 0 bases from V and 5 bases from J, leaving 16 bases between. The CDR3 loop spans 17 amino acids. The chain's CDR3 is CASSQEPSRAVTGELFF. The CDR3 region has the DNA TGTGCCAGCAGCCAAGAACCGTCCAGGGCGGTTACCGGGGAGCTGTTTTTT.

The CDR3, as DNA: TGTGCCAGCAGTTACACCCACCGAGACACCTATGGCTACACCTTC. It yields the protein CASSYTHRDTYGYTF. V and J are TRBV6-5 and TRBJ1-2; unclear D gene. This CDR3 has 15 amino acids. V was pared by 2 bases and J by 4 bases, with 14 bases between. CDR1 and CDR2 from the germline V gene are MNHEY and SVGAGI.

The chain has TRBV5-5 and TRBJ1-5, with 9 bases lining up with TRBD1. There are 15 residues in the CDR3. J was trimmed by 5 bases and V by 3 bases; bases with no gene match: 6. The germline V gene has CDR1 SGHKS and CDR2 YYEKEE (reference sequence). CDR3 region: CASSWGQGNDQPQHF. Written as DNA, the CDR3 is TGTGCCAGCAGCTGGGGACAGGGTAACGATCAGCCCCAGCATTTT.

The chain recombines TRBV5-6 with TRBJ2-3; D ambiguous. Germline CDR1 reads SGHDT; CDR2 reads YYEEEE. Between the trimmed V and J ends, which lost 3 bases and 6 bases, there was a span of 11 bases. This CDR3 has 13 amino acids. CDR3 region: CASSSGPEDTQYF. CDR3 sequence (DNA): TGTGCCAGCAGCTCTGGACCAGAGGATACGCAGTATTTT.

This chain joins TRBV29-1 and TRBJ2-1, with 10 bases identical to TRBD2. CDR1 and CDR2 (germline): SQVTM, ANQGSEA. This CDR3 has 14 residues. V trimming: 3 bases; J trimming: 10 bases; junction bases outside the gene matches: 9. The CDR3 loop is CSVDGLADLREQFF. The DNA of the CDR3 is TGCAGCGTTGATGGACTAGCGGACCTTCGGGAGCAGTTCTTC.

This clone showed up just once. The CDR3 DNA sequence: TGTGCCATCAGTTACGAAAGCGGGACCCAAGAGACCCAGTACTTC. This encodes CAISYESGTQETQYF. V gene TRBV10-3 combines with J gene TRBJ2-5; 7 nucleotides line up with TRBD2. The germline V gene has CDR1 ENHRY and CDR2 SYGVKD. This CDR3 contains 15 residues. The ends lost 5 bases at V and 1 base at J; junction bases unmatched: 7.

This clone was observed a few times. The V call is TRBV19, the J call TRBJ1-1, with TRBD1 as a possible D gene (5 bases). This CDR3 is built from 15 residues. Trimming took off 8 bases at V and 1 base at J, with 17 bases between the two ends. Germline CDR1 LNHDA, CDR2 SQIVND (reference sequence). The CDR3 is CASHYPGLKNTEAFF. The CDR3 nucleotides are TGTGCCAGTCATTACCCGGGACTGAAGAACACTGAAGCTTTCTTT. Combining the CDR3 with reference TRBV19 and TRBJ1-1 gives the whole variable domain DGGITQSPKYLFRKEGQNVTLSCEQNLNHDAMYWYRQDPGQGLRLIYYSQIVNDFQKGDIAEGYSVSREKKESFPLTVTSAQKNPTAFYLCASHYPGLKNTEAFFGQGTRLTVV.

This clone was found a few times. The genes are TRBV18 and TRBJ1-4; TRBD1 might be the D (6 bases). This CDR3 comprises 14 residues. The germline V gene encodes CDR1 KGHSH and CDR2 LQKENI. Between the trimmed V and J ends, which lost 2 bases and 7 bases, there was a span of 11 bases. Here the CDR3 DNA reads TGTGCCAGCTCACCAGGGGGCCGGGGTGAAAAACTGTTTTTT. Protein sequence: CASSPGGRGEKLFF.

The chain carries TRBV18 and TRBJ2-5; TRBD2 is a possible D gene (6 bases). The CDR3 has 13 amino acids. CDR1 and CDR2 (germline): KGHSH, LQKENI. V dropped 3 bases and J dropped 6 bases, with 11 bases sitting between them. The chain's CDR3 is CASSPSGDQTQYF. CDR3 coding DNA: TGTGCCAGCTCACCGTCGGGGGACCAGACCCAGTACTTC.

The V and J genes are TRBV2 and TRBJ1-2; D is unresolved. The CDR3 is made up of 12 amino acids. With 6 bases removed from V and 8 bases from J, the gap between germline ends came to 13 bases. Germline V gene data show CDR1 as SNHLY and CDR2 as FYNNEI. The CDR3 reads CASSPLALGYTF. The CDR3 nucleotides are TGTGCCAGCAGCCCCCTGGCCCTAGGCTACACCTTC.

The chain is built from TRBV7-9 and TRBJ1-1; TRBD1 aligns across 9 bases. This CDR3 region has 14 residues. Per the germline V gene, CDR1 is SEHNR and CDR2 is FQNEAQ (reference sequence). V trimming: 3 bases; J trimming: 8 bases; junction bases outside the gene matches: 7. The CDR3 reads CASSFPRDRAEAFF. CDR3 in DNA: TGTGCCAGCAGCTTCCCGCGGGACAGGGCAGAAGCTTTCTTT.

The J gene is TRBJ2-1, the V gene TRBV5-1; the D gene is possibly TRBD2 (5 bases). The CDR3 totals 18 residues. The V end was cut by 4 bases, the J end by 0 bases, with 20 bases between. Germline V gives CDR1 SGHRS, CDR2 YFSETQ. CDR3 amino acids: CASSLSPRVASSYNEQFF. The CDR3 coding sequence is TGCGCCAGCAGCCTGTCCCCGCGGGTCGCTAGCTCCTACAATGAGCAGTTCTTC.

This chain joins TRBV2 and TRBJ2-7; no clear D gene. CDR3 length equals 14 residues. Trimming removed 6 bases from V and 3 bases from J, with 15 bases in between. Germline CDR1 reads SNHLY; CDR2 reads FYNNEI. The CDR3 region has the DNA TGTGCCAGCAGCCTAGGAATGGGTCTCTACGAGCAGTACTTC. As protein: CASSLGMGLYEQYF.

The table lists this clone with a count of one. The chain is built from TRBV27 and TRBJ1-6; no clear D gene. The CDR3 covers 13 residues. Trimming left V 2 bases short and J 9 bases short, with 8 bases between. CDR1 and CDR2 (germline): MNHEY, SMNVEV (reference sequence). The CDR3 DNA is TGTGCCAGCAGTTTAGGTGTTGGTTCACCCCTCCACTTT. Translating it yields CASSLGVGSPLHF.

V usage is TRBV3-1 (or the pseudogene TRBV3-2) and J usage is TRBJ2-7; D unclear. CDR3 length: 15 residues. Germline V gene data show CDR1 as LGHDT and CDR2 as YNNKEL (reference sequence). The V and J ends lost 1 base and 3 bases respectively, with 13 bases between them. The CDR3 DNA reads as TGTGCCAGCAGCCAAGTTAGGTTAGTCGGCTACGAGCAGTACTTC. This gives the protein CASSQVRLVGYEQYF.

The rearrangement uses TRBV27 and TRBJ2-2; 8 bases map to TRBD1. Trimming at V came to 5 bases and at J to 4 bases, leaving 12 bases not matched to a gene. This CDR3 has 17 residues. Germline V gene data show CDR1 as MNHEY and CDR2 as SMNVEV (reference sequence). The CDR3 protein is CASSPRTGSAVTGELFF. Here the CDR3 DNA reads TGTGCCAGCAGTCCGCGGACAGGGTCAGCCGTCACCGGGGAGCTGTTTTTT.

The chain is built from TRBV14 and TRBJ2-7, with a weak D call TRBD2 (5 bases). Looked up from germline, CDR1 is SGHDN and CDR2 is FVKESK. V lost 4 bases to trimming and J lost 2 bases, with 12 bases between them. This CDR3 has 14 residues. CDR3 DNA: TGTGCCAGCAGCCTCGGGGTAGGGACCTACGAGCAGTACTTC. Its protein product is CASSLGVGTYEQYF.

The chain employs TRBV5-1 and TRBJ2-5, with D possibly being TRBD1 or TRBD2 (5 bases each). This CDR3 has 15 amino acids. The V end was cut by 0 bases, the J end by 2 bases, with 11 bases between. Germline V gene data show CDR1 as SGHRS and CDR2 as YFSETQ. CDR3 sequence reads: CASSLDVGAQETQYF. The CDR3 nucleotides read TGCGCCAGCAGCTTGGATGTCGGGGCTCAAGAGACCCAGTACTTC.

The chain is built from TRBV3-1 (or the pseudogene TRBV3-2) and TRBJ1-1; D call uncertain. The V end lost 0 bases, the J end lost 1 base, and 3 bases lay between the germline ends. The CDR3 length is 13 residues. Germline values: CDR1 LGHDT, CDR2 YNNKEL (reference sequence). The CDR3 DNA reads as TGTGCCAGCAGCCAAGACTGGAACACTGAAGCTTTCTTT. Translating gives CASSQDWNTEAFF.

This chain connects TRBV12-5 to TRBJ2-1; TRBD2 might be the D (5 bases). The V gene's germline CDR1 is LGHNT and CDR2 FRNRAP. CDR3 size: 12 residues. V lost 2 bases and J lost 14, with 13 bases in between. The CDR3 reads CASGLPRTWEFF. CDR3 DNA sequence: TGTGCTAGTGGTTTGCCACGGACTTGGGAGTTCTTC.